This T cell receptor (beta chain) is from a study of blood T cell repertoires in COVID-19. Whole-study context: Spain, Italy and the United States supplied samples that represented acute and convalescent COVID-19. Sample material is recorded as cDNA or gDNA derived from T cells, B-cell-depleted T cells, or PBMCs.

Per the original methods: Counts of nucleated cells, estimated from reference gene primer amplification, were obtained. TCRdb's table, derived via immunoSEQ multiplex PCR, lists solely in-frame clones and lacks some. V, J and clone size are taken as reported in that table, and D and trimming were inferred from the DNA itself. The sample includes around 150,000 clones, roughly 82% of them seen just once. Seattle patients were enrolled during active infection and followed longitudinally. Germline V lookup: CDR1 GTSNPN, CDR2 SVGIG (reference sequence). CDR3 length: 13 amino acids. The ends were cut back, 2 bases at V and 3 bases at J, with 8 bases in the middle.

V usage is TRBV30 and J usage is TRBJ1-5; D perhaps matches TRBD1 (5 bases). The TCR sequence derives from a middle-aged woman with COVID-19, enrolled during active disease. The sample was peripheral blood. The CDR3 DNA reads TGTGCCTGGAGTTCTGGGGCCAATCAGCCCCAGCATTTT. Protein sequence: CAWSSGANQPQHF.